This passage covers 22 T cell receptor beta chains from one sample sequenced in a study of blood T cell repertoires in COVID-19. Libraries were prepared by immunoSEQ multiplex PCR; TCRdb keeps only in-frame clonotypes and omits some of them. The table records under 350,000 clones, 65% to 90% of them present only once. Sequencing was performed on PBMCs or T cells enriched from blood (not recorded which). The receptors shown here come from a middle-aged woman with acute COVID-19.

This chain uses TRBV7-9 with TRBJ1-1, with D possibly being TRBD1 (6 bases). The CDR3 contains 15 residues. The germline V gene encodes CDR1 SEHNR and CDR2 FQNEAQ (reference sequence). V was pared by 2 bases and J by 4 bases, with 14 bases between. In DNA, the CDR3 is TGTGCCAGCAGCTTATCGACGGGGGGGCCCACTGAAGCTTTCTTT. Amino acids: CASSLSTGGPTEAFF. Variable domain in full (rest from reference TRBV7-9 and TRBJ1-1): DTGVSQNPRHKITKRGQNVTFRCDPISEHNRLYWYRQTLGQGPEFLTYFQNEAQLEKSRLLSDRFSAERPKGSFSTLEIQRTEQGDSAMYLCASSLSTGGPTEAFFGQGTRLTVV.

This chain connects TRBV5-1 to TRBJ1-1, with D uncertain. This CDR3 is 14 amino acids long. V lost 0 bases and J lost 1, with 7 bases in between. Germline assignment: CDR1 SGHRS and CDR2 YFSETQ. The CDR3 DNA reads TGCGCCAGCAGCTTGGGGTTCGGGAACACTGAAGCTTTCTTT. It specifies CASSLGFGNTEAFF. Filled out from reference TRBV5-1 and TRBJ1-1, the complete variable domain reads KAGVTQTPRYLIKTRGQQVTLSCSPISGHRSVSWYQQTPGQGLQFLFEYFSETQRNKGNFPGRFSGRQFSNSRSEMNVSTLELGDSALYLCASSLGFGNTEAFFGQGTRLTVV.

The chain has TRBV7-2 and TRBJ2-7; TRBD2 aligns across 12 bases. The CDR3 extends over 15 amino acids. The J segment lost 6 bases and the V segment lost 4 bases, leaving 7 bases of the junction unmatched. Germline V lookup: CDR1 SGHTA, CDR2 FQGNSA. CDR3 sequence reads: CASSSQTSGSGEQYF. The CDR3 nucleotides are TGTGCCAGCAGCTCCCAGACTAGCGGGAGCGGCGAGCAGTACTTC. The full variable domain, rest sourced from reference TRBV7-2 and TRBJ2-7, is GAGVSQSPSNKVTEKGKDVELRCDPISGHTALYWYRQSLGQGLEFLIYFQGNSAPDKSGLPSDRFSAERTGGSVSTLTIQRTQQEDSAVYLCASSSQTSGSGEQYFGPGTRLTVT.

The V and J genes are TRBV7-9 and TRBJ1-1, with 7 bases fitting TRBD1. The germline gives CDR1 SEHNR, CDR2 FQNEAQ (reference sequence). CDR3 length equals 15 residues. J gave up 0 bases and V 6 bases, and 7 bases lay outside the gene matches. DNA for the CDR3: TGTGCCAGCAGATCTCCGGGACAGCTGAACACTGAAGCTTTCTTT. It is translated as CASRSPGQLNTEAFF. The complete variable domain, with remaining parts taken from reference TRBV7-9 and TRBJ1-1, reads DTGVSQNPRHKITKRGQNVTFRCDPISEHNRLYWYRQTLGQGPEFLTYFQNEAQLEKSRLLSDRFSAERPKGSFSTLEIQRTEQGDSAMYLCASRSPGQLNTEAFFGQGTRLTVV.

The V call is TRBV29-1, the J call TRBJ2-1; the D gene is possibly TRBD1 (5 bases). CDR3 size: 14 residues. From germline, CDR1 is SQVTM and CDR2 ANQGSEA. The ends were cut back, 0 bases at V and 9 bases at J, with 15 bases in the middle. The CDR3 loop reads CSVEDRAVSSEQFF. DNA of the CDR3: TGCAGCGTTGAAGACAGGGCCGTGTCTAGTGAGCAGTTCTTC.

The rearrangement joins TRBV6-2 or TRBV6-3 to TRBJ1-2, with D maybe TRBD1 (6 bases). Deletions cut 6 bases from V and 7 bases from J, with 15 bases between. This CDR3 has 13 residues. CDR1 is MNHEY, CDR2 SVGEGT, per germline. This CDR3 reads CASSRRGAFGYTF. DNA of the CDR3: TGTGCCAGCAGCCGACGGGGGGCGTTTGGCTACACCTTC.

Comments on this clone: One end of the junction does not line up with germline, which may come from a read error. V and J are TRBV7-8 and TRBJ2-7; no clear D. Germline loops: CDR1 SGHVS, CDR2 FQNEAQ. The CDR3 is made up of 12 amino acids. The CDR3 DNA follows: TGTGCCAGCAGCTCAGTCTCCAACGAGCAGTACTTC. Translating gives CASSSVSNEQYF.

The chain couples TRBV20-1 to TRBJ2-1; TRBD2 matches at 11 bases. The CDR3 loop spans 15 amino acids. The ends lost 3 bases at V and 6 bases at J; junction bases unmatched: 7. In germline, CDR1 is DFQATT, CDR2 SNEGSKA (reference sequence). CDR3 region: CSASSGGASPNEQFF. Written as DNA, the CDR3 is TGCAGTGCTAGTAGCGGGGGGGCGTCCCCCAATGAGCAGTTCTTC.

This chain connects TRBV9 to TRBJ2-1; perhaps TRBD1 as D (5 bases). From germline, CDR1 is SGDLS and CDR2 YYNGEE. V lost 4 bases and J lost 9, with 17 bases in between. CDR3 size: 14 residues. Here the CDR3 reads CASSRTPERGEQFF. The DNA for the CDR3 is TGTGCCAGCAGCAGGACACCAGAACGTGGTGAGCAGTTCTTC.

The CDR3 region has the DNA TGTGCCAGCAGTTTATCGATAGGGGGCCATAGCAATCAGCCCCAGCATTTT. It yields the protein CASSLSIGGHSNQPQHF. The chain is built from TRBV27 and TRBJ1-5, with 7 nucleotides matching TRBD1. Germline values: CDR1 MNHEY, CDR2 SMNVEV (reference sequence). The CDR3 loop spans 17 amino acids. Germline trimming cut 0 bases from V and 0 bases from J; bases unmatched to any gene: 5.

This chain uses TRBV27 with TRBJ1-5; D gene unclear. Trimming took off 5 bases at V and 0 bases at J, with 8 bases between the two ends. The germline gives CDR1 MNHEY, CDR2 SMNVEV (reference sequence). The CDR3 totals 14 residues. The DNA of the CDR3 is TGTGCCAGCAGTCTTGTATATAGCAATCAGCCCCAGCATTTT. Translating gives CASSLVYSNQPQHF.

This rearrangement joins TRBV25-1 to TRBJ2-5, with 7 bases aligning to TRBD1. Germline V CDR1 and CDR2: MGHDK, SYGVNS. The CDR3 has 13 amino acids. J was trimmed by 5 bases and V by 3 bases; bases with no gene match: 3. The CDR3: CASSDGQEETQYF. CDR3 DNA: TGTGCCAGCAGTGATGGACAGGAGGAGACCCAGTACTTC.

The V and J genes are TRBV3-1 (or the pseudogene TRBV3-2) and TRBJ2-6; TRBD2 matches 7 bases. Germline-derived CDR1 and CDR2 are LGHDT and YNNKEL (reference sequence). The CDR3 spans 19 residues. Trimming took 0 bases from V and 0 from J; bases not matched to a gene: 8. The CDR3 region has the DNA TGTGCCAGCAGCCAAGACTCCCTAGCGGCGTTCTCTGGGGCCAACGTCCTGACTTTC. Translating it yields CASSQDSLAAFSGANVLTF.

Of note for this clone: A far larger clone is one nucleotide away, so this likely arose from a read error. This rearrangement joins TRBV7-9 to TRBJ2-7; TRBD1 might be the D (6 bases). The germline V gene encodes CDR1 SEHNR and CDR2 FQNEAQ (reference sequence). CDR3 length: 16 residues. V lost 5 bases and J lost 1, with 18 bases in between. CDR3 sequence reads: CASSTNTGLLSYEQYF. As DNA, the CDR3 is TGTGCCAGCAGCACAAACACAGGGTTATTATCCTACGAGCAGTACTTC.

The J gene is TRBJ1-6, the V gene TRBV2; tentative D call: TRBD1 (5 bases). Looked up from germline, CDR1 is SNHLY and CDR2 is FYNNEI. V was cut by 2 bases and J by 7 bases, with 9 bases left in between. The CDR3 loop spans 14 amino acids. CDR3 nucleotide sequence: TGTGCCAGCAGTGAACGCAGGGTCAATTCACCCCTCCACTTT. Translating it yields CASSERRVNSPLHF.

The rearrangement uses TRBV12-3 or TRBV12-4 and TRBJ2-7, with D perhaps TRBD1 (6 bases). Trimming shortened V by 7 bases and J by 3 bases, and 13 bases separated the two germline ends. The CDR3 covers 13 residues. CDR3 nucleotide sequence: TGTGCCAGCAAGGATACAGGGAGCTACGAGCAGTACTTC. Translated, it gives CASKDTGSYEQYF.

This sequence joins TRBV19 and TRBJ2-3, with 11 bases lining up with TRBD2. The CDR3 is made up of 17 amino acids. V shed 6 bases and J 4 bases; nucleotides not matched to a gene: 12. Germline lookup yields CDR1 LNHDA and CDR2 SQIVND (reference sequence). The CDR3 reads CASSPTASGRRPDTQYF. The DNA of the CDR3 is TGTGCCAGTAGCCCAACCGCTAGCGGGAGGCGTCCAGATACGCAGTATTTT.

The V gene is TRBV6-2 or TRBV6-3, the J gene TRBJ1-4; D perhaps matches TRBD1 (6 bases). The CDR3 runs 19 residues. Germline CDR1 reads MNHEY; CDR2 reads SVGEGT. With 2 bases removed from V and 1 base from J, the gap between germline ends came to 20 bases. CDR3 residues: CASSYPTFKTGKTNEKLFF. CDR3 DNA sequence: TGTGCCAGCAGTTACCCCACCTTCAAAACAGGGAAAACTAATGAAAAACTGTTTTTT.

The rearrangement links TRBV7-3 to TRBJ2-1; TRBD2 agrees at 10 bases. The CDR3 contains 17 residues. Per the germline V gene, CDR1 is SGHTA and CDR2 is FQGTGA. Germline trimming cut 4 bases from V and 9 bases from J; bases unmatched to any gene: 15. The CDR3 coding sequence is TGTGCCAGCAGCTCCTCCGCGGGACTAGCGTCGAGTGGTGAGCAGTTCTTC. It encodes CASSSSAGLASSGEQFF.

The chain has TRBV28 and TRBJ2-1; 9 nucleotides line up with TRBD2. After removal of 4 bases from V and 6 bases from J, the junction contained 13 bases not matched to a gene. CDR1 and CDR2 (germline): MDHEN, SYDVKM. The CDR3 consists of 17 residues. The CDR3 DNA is TGTGCCAGCAGTTCACCCCGTGGCGGGAGGGCCTTCAATGAGCAGTTCTTC. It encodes CASSSPRGGRAFNEQFF.

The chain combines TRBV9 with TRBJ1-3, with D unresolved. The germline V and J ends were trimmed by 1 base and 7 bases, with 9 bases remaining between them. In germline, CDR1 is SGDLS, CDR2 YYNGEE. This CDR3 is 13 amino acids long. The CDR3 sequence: CASSVNSLNTIYF. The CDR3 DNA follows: TGTGCCAGCAGCGTAAATTCTCTGAACACCATATATTTT.

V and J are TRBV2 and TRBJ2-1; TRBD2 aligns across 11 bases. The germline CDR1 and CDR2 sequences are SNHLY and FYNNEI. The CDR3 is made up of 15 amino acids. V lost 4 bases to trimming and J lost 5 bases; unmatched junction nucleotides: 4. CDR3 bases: TGTGCCAGCAGTGTTAGCGGGGGGGCCCACAATGAGCAGTTCTTC. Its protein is CASSVSGGAHNEQFF.